Detailed here is one TCR beta chain. The data are from a study of blood T cell repertoires in COVID-19. Study details: Specimens from acute and convalescent COVID-19 originated in the United States, Italy and Spain.

This CDR3 is 15 amino acids long. V trimming: 6 bases; J trimming: 2 bases; junction bases outside the gene matches: 9. Germline V gene sequence: CDR1 MNHNY, CDR2 SVGAGI (reference sequence). TCRdb keeps only in-frame clones here, not all; method: immunoSEQ multiplex PCR. Of about 46,000 clones in the sample, 85% to 90% were seen once. The genes are TRBV6-6 and TRBJ2-7; 8 bases are shared with TRBD2. This receptor was taken from a man between 45 and 60 years old with active COVID-19. The sample comprised peripheral blood. CDR3 in amino acids: CASRSPGLGTYEQYF. CDR3 in DNA: TGTGCCAGCAGGTCGCCGGGACTAGGAACCTACGAGCAGTACTTC.